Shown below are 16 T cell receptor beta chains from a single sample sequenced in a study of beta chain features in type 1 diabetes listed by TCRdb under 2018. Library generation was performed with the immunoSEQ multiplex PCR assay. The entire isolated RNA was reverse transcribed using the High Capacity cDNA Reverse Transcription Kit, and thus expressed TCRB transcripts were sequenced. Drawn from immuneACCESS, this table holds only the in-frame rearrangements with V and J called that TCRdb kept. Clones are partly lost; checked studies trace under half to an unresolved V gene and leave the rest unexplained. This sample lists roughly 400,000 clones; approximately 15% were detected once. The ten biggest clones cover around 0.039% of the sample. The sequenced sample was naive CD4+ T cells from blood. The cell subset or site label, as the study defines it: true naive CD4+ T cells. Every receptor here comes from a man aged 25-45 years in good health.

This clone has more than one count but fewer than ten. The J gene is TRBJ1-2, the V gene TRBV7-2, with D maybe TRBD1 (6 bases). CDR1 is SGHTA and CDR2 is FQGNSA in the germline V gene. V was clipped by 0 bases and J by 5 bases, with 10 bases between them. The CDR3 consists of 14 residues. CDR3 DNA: TGTGCCAGCAGCTTAGCGCAGGGGCTGTATGGCTACACCTTC. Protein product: CASSLAQGLYGYTF.

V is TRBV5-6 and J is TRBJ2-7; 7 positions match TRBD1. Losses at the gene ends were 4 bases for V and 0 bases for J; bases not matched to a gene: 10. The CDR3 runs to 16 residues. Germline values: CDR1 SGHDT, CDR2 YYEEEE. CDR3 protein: CASSLDGQVSSYEQYF. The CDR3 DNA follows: TGTGCCAGCAGCCTGGACGGACAGGTCTCCTCCTACGAGCAGTACTTC.

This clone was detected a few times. CDR3 in amino acids: CASSGRGSYEQYF. The CDR3 nucleotides are TGCGCCAGCAGCGGAAGGGGCTCCTACGAGCAGTACTTC. The V call is TRBV4-1, the J call TRBJ2-7; D is possibly TRBD1 (5 bases). Germline loops: CDR1 MGHRA, CDR2 YSYEKL. The CDR3 totals 13 residues. The V end lost 5 bases, the J end lost 0 bases, and 8 bases lay between the germline ends.

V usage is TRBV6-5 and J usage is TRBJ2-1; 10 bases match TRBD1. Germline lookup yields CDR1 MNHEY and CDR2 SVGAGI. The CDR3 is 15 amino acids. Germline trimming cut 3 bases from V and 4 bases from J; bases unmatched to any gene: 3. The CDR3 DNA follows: TGTGCCAGCAGTTATGGACAGGGGGGATACAATGAGCAGTTCTTC. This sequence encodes CASSYGQGGYNEQFF.

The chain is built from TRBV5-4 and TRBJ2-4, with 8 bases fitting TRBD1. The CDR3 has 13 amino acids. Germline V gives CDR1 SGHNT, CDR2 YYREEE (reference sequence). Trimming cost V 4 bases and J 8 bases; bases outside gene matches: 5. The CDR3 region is CASSAGTGDIQYF. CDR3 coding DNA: TGTGCCAGCAGCGCCGGGACAGGTGACATTCAGTACTTC.

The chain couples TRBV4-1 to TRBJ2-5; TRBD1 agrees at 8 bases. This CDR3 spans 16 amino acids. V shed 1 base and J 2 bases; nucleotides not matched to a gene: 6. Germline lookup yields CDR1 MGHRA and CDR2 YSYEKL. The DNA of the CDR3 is TGCGCCAGCAGCCAAGGGACAGGGTTAGTGCAAGAGACCCAGTACTTC. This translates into CASSQGTGLVQETQYF.

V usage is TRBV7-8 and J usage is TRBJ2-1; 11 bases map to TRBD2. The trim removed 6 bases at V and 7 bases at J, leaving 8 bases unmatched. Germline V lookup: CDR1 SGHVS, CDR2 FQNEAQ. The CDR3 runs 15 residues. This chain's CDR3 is CASRSRGLADNEQFF. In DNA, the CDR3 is TGTGCCAGCAGATCGAGGGGACTAGCGGATAATGAGCAGTTCTTC.

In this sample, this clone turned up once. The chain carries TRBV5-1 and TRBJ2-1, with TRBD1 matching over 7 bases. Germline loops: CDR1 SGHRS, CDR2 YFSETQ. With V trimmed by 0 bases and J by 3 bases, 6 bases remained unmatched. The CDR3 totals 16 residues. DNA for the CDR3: TGCGCCAGCAGCTTGGCGCGACAGGGCGGCTACAATGAGCAGTTCTTC. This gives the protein CASSLARQGGYNEQFF.

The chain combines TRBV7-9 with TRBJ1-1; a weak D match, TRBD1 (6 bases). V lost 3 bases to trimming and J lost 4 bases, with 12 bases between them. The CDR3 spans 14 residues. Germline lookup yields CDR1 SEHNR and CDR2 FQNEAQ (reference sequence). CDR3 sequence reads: CASSLTAGATEAFF. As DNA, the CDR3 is TGTGCCAGCAGCTTGACGGCGGGGGCCACTGAAGCTTTCTTT. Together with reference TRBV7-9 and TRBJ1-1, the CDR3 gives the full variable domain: DTGVSQNPRHKITKRGQNVTFRCDPISEHNRLYWYRQTLGQGPEFLTYFQNEAQLEKSRLLSDRFSAERPKGSFSTLEIQRTEQGDSAMYLCASSLTAGATEAFFGQGTRLTVV.

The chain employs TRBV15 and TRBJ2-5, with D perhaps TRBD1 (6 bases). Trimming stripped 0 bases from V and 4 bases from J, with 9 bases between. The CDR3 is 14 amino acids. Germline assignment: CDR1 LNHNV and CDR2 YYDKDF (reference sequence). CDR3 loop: CATSRDRGGETQYF. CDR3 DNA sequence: TGTGCCACCAGCAGAGACAGGGGTGGAGAGACCCAGTACTTC.

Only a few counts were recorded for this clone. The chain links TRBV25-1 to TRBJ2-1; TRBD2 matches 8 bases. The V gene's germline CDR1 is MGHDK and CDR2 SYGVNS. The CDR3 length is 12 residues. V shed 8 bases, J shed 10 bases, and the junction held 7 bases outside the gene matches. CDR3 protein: CASGPLAGEQFF. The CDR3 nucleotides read TGTGCCAGCGGACCTTTAGCGGGGGAGCAGTTCTTC.

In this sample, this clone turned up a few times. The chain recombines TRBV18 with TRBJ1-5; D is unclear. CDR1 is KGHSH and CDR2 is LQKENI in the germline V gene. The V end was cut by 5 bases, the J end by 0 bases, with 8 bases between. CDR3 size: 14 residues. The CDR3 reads CASSDLFSNQPQHF. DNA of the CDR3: TGTGCCAGCTCAGACCTCTTTAGCAATCAGCCCCAGCATTTT.

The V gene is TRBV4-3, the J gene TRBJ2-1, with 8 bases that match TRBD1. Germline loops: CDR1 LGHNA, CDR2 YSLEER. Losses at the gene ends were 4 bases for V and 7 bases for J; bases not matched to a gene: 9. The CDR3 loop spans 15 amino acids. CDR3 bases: TGCGCCAGCAGCCCGAACGGACAGGGCGAGAATGAGCAGTTCTTC. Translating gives CASSPNGQGENEQFF.

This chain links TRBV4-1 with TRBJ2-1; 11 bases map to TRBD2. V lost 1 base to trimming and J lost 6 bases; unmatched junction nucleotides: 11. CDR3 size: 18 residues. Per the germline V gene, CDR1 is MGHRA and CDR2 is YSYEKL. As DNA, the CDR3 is TGCGCCAGCAGCCAAGTACTAGCGGGGGTCCAGGTAGGCAATGAGCAGTTCTTC. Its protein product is CASSQVLAGVQVGNEQFF.

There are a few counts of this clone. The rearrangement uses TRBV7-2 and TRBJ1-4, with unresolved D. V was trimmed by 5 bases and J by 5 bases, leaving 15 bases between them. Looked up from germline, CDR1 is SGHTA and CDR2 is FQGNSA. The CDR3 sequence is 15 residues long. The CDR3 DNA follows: TGTGCCAGCAGCCAACAAGGTGCATTAAATGAAAAACTGTTTTTT. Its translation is CASSQQGALNEKLFF.

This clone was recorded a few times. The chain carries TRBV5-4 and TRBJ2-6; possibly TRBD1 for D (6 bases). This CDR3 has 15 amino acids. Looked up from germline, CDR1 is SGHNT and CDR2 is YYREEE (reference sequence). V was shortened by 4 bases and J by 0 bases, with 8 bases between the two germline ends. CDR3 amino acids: CASSPRGSGANVLTF. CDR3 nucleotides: TGTGCCAGCAGCCCCAGGGGCTCTGGGGCCAACGTCCTGACTTTC.